What follows describes a single T cell receptor beta chain. Its target is not known. Per the authors' pipeline: Out-of-frame sequences were removed, leaving 2 million to 2.5 million distinct TCRbeta sequences. Generated by immunoSEQ multiplex PCR, the TCRdb table keeps only in-frame clones and is missing some. D and trimming were read from the DNA, whereas the V and J calls and clone size are those reported in that table. The table has about 75,000 clones, under 80% seen once. The source of the sample is a study of memory CD4+ T cells and cytomegalovirus serostatus. Study at large: Of the healthy Belgian adults, fewer than 10 were CMV seropositive and fewer than 30 seronegative. Points from the study as a whole: CD4+ memory repertoires contained about two fifths of the 164 reported CMV TCRbeta sequences. Median bootstrapped AUC for CMV status was about 0.95 originally, roughly 0.92 US-trained.

V lost 1 base and J lost 2, with 9 bases in between. Germline V lookup: CDR1 SGHRS, CDR2 YFSETQ. The CDR3 contains 14 residues. The sort gate was single viable CD3+CD4+CD8-CD45RO+ cells for memory CD4+ T cells. The J gene is TRBJ2-5, the V gene TRBV5-1; D remains ambiguous. Sample: memory CD4+ T cells from blood. This clonotype originated in an adult in good health and CMV-seropositive. The CDR3 loop reads CASSLRPTQETQYF. In nucleotides, the CDR3 is TGCGCCAGCAGCTTGCGTCCGACACAAGAGACCCAGTACTTC.